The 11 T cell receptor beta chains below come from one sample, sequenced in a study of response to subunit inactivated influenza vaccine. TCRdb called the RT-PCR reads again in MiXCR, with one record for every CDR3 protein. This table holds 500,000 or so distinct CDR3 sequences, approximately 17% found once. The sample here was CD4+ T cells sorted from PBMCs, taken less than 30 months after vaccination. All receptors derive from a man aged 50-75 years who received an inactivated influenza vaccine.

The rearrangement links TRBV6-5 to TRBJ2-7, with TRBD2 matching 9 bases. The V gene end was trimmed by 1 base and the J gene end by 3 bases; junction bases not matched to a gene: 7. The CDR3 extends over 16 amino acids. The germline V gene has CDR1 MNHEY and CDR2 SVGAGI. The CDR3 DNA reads TGTGCCAGCAGTTACTGGGCAGCGGGGGGACGCTACGAGCAGTACTTC. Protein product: CASSYWAAGGRYEQYF.

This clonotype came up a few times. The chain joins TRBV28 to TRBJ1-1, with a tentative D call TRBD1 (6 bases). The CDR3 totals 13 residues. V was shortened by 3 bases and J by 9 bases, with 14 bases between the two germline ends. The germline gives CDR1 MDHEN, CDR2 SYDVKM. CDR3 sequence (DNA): TGTGCCAGCAGTTTGGAGCAGGGGCGGAAAGCTTTCTTT. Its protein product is CASSLEQGRKAFF.

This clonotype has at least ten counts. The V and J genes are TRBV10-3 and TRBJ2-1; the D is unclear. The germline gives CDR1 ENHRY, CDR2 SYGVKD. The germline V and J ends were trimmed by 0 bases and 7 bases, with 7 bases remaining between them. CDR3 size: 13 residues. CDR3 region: CAISESDRNEQFF. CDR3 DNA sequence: TGTGCCATCAGTGAGTCCGACCGAAATGAGCAGTTCTTC.

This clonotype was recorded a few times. The CDR3 is CASSQQTGSYNEQFF. In DNA form, the CDR3 reads TGCGCCAGCAGCCAACAGACAGGTTCCTACAATGAGCAGTTCTTC. The V gene is TRBV4-3, the J gene TRBJ2-1; the D gene is possibly TRBD1 (6 bases). The V and J ends lost 2 bases and 1 base respectively, with 9 bases between them. Germline CDR1 LGHNA, CDR2 YSLEER. This CDR3 has 15 residues.

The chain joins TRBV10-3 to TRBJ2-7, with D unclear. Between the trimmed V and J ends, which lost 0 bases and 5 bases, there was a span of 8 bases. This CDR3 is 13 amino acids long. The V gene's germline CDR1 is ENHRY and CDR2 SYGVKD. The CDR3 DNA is TGTGCCATCAGTGAGTCTAAAGAAAACGAGCAGTACTTC. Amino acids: CAISESKENEQYF.

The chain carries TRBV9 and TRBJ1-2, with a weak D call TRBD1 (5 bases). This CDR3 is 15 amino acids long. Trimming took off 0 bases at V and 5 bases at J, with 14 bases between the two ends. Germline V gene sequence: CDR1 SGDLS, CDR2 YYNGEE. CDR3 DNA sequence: TGTGCCAGCAGCGTAGCCGGGACGGCGAATTATGGCTACACCTTC. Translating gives CASSVAGTANYGYTF.

The CDR3 loop is CAISEGSSDSTDTQYF. CDR3 nucleotides: TGTGCCATCAGTGAAGGGTCTAGCGATAGCACAGATACGCAGTATTTT. J is TRBJ2-3 and V is TRBV10-3, with D possibly matching TRBD2 (6 bases). Germline CDR1 reads ENHRY; CDR2 reads SYGVKD. Trimming removed 3 bases from V and 0 bases from J, with 13 bases in between. This CDR3 spans 16 amino acids.

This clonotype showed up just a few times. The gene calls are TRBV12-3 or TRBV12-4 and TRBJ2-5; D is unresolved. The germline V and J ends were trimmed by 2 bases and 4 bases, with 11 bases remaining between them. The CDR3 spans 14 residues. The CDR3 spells CASSLTGPGETQYF. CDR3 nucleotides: TGTGCCAGCAGTTTAACGGGCCCGGGAGAGACCCAGTACTTC.

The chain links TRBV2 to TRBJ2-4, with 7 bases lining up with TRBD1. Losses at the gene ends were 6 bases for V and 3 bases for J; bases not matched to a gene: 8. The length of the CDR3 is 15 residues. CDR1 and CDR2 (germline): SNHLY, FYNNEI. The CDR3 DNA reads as TGTGCCAGCAGCATACAGGGGTTAGACAAAAACATTCAGTACTTC. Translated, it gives CASSIQGLDKNIQYF. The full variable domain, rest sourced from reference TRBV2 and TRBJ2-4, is EPEVTQTPSHQVTQMGQEVILRCVPISNHLYFYWYRQILGQKVEFLVSFYNNEISEKSEIFDDQFSVERPDGSNFTLKIRSTKLEDSAMYFCASSIQGLDKNIQYFGAGTRLSVL.

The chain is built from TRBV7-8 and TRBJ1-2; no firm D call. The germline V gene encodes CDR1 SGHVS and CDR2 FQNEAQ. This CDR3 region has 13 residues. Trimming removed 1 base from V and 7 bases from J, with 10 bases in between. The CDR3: CASSLGPGGGYTF. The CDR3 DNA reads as TGTGCCAGCAGCTTAGGTCCGGGAGGTGGCTACACCTTC. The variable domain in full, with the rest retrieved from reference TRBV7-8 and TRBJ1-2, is GAGVSQSPRYKVAKRGQDVALRCDPISGHVSLFWYQQALGQGPEFLTYFQNEAQLDKSGLPSDRFFAERPEGSVSTLKIQRTQQEDSAVYLCASSLGPGGGYTFGSGTRLTVV.

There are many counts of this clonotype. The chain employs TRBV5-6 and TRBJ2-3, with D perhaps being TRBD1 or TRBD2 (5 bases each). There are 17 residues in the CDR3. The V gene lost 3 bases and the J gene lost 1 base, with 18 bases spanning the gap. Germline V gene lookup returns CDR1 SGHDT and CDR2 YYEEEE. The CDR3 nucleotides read TGTGCCAGCAGCTCACTACCGGGACGGAGACGCACAGATACGCAGTATTTT. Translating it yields CASSSLPGRRRTDTQYF.